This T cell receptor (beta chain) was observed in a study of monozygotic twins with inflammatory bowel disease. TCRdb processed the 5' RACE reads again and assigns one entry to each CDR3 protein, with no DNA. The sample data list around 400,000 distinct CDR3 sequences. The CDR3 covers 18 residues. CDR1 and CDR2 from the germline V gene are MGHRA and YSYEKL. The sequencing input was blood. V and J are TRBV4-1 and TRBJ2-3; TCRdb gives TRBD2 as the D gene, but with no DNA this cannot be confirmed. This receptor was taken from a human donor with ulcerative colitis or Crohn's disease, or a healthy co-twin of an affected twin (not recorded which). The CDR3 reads CASSPLAGGPASTDTQYF.